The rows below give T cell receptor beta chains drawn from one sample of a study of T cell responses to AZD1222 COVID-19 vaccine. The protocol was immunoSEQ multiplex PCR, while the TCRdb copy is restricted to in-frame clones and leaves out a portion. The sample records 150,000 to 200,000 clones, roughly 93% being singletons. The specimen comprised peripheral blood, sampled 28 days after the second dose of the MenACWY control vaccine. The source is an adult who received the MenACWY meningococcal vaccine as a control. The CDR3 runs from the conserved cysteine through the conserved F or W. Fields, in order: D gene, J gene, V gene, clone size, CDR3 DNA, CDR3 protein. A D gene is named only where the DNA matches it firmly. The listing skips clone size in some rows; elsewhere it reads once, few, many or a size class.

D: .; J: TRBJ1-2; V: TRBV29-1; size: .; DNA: TGCAGCGTTGGTTCCCCGGGAGTCGCGGCTTACACCTTC; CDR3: CSVGSPGVAAYTF
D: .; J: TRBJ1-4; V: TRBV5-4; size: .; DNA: TGTGCCAGCAGCTTCGGGGGGGATGTTGAAAAACTGTTTTTT; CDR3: CASSFGGDVEKLFF
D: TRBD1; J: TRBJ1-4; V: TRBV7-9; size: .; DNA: TGTGCCAGCAGCTACAGACAGGGACTTACAACTAATGAAAAACTGTTTTTT; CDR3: CASSYRQGLTTNEKLFF
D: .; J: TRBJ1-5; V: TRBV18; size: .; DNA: TGTGCCAGCTCACCAATTTGGACGGGGACGGACCAGCCCCAGCATTTT; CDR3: CASSPIWTGTDQPQHF
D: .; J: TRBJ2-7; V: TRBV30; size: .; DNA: TGTGCCGGGGAGATGGGAAGGGAAACCTACGAGCAGTACTTC; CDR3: CAGEMGRETYEQYF
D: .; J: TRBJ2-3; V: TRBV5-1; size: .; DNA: TGCGCCAGCAGCTTGGATCCTGGCGTGGCGCAGTATTTT; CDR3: CASSLDPGVAQYF
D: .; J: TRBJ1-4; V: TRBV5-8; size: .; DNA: TGTGCCAGCAGCTCTTACAGGGAAGATGAAAAACTGTTTTTT; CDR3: CASSSYREDEKLFF
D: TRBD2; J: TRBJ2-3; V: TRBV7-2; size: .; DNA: TGTGCCAGCAGCCGCCGGGGACTAGCGGGGCCGACGCAGTATTTT; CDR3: CASSRRGLAGPTQYF
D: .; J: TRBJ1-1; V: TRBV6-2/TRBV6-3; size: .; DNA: TGTGCCAGCGGCCGCCGCGGGACTGAAGCTTTCTTT; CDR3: CASGRRGTEAFF
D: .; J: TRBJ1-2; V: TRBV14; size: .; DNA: TGTGCCAGCAGCCTCAGGGAGCCCTCCTATGGCTACACCTTC; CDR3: CASSLREPSYGYTF
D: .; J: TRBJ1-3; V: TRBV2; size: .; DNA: TGTGCCAGCGGCCAGACAGTATTGAACACCATATATTTT; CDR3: CASGQTVLNTIYF
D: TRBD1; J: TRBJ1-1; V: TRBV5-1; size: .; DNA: TGCGCCAGCAGCTGGCCCCGGGACAGCTCCACTGAAGCTTTCTTT; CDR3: CASSWPRDSSTEAFF
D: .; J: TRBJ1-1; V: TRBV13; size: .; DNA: TGTGCCAGCAGAGCCCAAAGGAACACTGAAGCTTTCTTT; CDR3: CASRAQRNTEAFF
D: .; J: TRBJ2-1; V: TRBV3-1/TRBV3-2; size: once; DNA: TGTGCCAGCAGCCAAGACAACAGCAATGAGCAGTTCTTC; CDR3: CASSQDNSNEQFF
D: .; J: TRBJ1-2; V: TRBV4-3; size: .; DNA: TGCGCCAGCAGCCAAGAACTCACCCTTAGGAACTATGGCTACACCTTC; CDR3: CASSQELTLRNYGYTF
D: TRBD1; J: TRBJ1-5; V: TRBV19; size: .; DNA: TGTGCCAGTACCAACCGCCGGACAGGGGTTGAATCTAGCAATCAGCCCCAGCATTTT; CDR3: CASTNRRTGVESSNQPQHF
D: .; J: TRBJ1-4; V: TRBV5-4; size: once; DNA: TGTGCCAGCAGCTTGACAGCGGGGGATGAAAAACTGTTTTTT; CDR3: CASSLTAGDEKLFF
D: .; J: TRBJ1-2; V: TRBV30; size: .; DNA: TGTGCCTGGGGGGGCAGGTATCATGGCTACACCTTC; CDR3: CAWGGRYHGYTF
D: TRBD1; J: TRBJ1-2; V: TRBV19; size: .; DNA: TGTGCCAGTAGTTCCACAGGGGTCATTGGCTACACCTTC; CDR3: CASSSTGVIGYTF
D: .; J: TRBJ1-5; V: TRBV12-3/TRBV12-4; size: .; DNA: TGTGCCACTACGGACGGTCGTCAGCCCCAGCATTTT; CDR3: CATTDGRQPQHF
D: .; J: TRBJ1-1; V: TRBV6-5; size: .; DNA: TGTGCCAGCAGTTATCTTGGGGGGAGTCACACTGAAGCTTTCTTT; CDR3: CASSYLGGSHTEAFF
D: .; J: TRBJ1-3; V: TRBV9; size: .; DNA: TGTGCCAGCAGCGTAGGGTTGAAGGGATCAAGTGGAAACACCATATATTTT; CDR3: CASSVGLKGSSGNTIYF
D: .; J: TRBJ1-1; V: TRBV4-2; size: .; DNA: TGTGCCAGCAGCCAGATAGACCCGCTGGCGAACACTGAAGCTTTCTTT; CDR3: CASSQIDPLANTEAFF
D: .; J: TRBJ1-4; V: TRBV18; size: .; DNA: TGTGCCAGCTCAGGGGACCTAGGTGAAAAACTGTTTTTT; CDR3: CASSGDLGEKLFF
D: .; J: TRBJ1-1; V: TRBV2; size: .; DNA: TGTGCCAGCGGAGGACGGGTAATGAACACTGAAGCTTTCTTT; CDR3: CASGGRVMNTEAFF
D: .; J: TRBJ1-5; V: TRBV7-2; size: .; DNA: TGTGCCAGCAGCCGGGACTCTACAACACAGCCCCAGCATTTT; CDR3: CASSRDSTTQPQHF
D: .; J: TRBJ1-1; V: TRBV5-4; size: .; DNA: TGTGCCAGCAGCAGAGAGGGGGTGCGGAACACTGAAGCTTTCTTT; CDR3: CASSREGVRNTEAFF
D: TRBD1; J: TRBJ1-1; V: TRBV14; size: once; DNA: TGTGCCAGCAGCCGCCCCCAACAGGGGGTCGGCACTGAAGCTTTCTTT; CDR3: CASSRPQQGVGTEAFF
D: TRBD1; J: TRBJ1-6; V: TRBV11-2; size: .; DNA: TGTGCCAGCAGCCTACAGGGGGCAGGGAATTCACCCCTCCACTTT; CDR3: CASSLQGAGNSPLHF
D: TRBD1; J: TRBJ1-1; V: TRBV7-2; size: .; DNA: TGTGCCAGCAGCCGGACAGGACAGAACACTGAAGCTTTCTTT; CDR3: CASSRTGQNTEAFF
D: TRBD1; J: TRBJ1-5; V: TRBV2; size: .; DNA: TGTGCCAGCCGGACAGGGGTTCATCAGCCCCAGCATTTT; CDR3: CASRTGVHQPQHF